Given below is one T cell receptor beta chain in context. Its antigen is currently unknown. The sample is drawn from a study of Ad26.COV2.S vaccination and SARS-CoV-2 variants. Study-wide results and caveats: Breadth measured for non-spike TCRs was similar across vaccine and placebo recipients.

Sequencing used immunoSEQ multiplex PCR; TCRdb keeps in-frame clones, though not all of them. Counted here are 350,000 to 450,000 clones, under 95% occurring once; the ten biggest clones make up 3.9%. The CDR3 has 15 residues. Trimming took off 4 bases at V and 1 base at J, with 8 bases between the two ends. Per germline, CDR1 MGHRA and CDR2 YSYEKL. This clonotype was sampled from a human donor who had recovered from COVID-19. This sequence joins TRBV4-1 and TRBJ2-6; D not resolved. The input for sequencing was peripheral blood, taken after recovery from COVID-19. The CDR3 here is CASSLGESGANVLTF. CDR3 in DNA: TGCGCCAGCAGCCTCGGAGAGTCTGGGGCCAACGTCCTGACTTTC.